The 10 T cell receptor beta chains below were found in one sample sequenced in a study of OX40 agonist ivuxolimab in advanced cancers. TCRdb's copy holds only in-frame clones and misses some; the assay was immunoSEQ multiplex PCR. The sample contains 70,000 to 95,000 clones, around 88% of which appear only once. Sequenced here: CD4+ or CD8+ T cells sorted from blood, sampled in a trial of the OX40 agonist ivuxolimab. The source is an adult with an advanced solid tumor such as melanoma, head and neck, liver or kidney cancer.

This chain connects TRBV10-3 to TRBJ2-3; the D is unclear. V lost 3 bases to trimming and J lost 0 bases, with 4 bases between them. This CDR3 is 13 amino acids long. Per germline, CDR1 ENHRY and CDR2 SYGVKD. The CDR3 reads CAISDGSTDTQYF. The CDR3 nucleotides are TGTGCCATCAGTGACGGCAGCACAGATACGCAGTATTTT.

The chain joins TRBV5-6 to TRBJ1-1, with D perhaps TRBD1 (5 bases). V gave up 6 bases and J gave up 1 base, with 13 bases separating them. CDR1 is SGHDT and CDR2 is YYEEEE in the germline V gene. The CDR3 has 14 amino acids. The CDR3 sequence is CASTPPGGNTEAFF. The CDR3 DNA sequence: TGTGCCAGCACCCCACCGGGGGGGAACACTGAAGCTTTCTTT. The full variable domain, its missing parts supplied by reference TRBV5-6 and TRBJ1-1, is DAGVTQSPTHLIKTRGQQVTLRCSPKSGHDTVSWYQQALGQGPQFIFQYYEEEERQRGNFPDRFSGHQFPNYSSELNVNALLLGDSALYLCASTPPGGNTEAFFGQGTRLTVV.

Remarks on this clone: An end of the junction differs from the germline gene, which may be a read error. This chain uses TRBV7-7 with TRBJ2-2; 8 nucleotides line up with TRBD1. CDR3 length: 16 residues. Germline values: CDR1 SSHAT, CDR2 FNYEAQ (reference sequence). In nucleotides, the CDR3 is TGTGCTAGCAGTCCCTTCAGGGGGCCGAACACCGGGGAGCTGTTTTTT. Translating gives CASSPFRGPNTGELFF.

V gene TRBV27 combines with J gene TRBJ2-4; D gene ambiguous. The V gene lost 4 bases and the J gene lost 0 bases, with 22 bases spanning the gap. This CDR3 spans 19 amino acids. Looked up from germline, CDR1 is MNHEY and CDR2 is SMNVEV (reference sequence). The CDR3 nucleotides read TGTGCCAGCAGTTGTGAGAAAGAAGCGAGAACACTAGCCAAAAACATTCAGTACTTC. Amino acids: CASSCEKEARTLAKNIQYF.

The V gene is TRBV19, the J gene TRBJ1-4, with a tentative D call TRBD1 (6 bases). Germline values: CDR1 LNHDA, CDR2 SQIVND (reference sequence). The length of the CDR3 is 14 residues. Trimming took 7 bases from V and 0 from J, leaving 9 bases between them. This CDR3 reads CASTGAATNEKLFF. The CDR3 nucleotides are TGTGCCAGTACGGGGGCAGCAACTAATGAAAAACTGTTTTTT. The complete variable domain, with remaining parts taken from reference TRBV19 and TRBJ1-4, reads DGGITQSPKYLFRKEGQNVTLSCEQNLNHDAMYWYRQDPGQGLRLIYYSQIVNDFQKGDIAEGYSVSREKKESFPLTVTSAQKNPTAFYLCASTGAATNEKLFFGSGTQLSVL.

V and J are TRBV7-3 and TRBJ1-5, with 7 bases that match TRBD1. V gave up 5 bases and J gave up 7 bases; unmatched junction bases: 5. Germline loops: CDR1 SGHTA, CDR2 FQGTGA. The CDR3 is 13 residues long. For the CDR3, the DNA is TGTGCCAGCAGCGCCGACAGGGACCAGCCCCAGCATTTT. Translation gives CASSADRDQPQHF.

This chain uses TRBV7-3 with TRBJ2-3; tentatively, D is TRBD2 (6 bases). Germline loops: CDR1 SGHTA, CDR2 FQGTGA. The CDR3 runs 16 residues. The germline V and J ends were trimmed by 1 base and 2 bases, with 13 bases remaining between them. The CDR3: CASSLNPGGYTDTQYF. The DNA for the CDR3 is TGTGCCAGCAGCTTAAATCCCGGGGGATACACAGATACGCAGTATTTT.

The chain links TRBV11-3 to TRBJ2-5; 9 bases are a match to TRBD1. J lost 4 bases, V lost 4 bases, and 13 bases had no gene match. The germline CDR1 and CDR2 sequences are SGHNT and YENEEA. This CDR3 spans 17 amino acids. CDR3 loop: CASSSRRTGTGIETQYF. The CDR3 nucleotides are TGTGCCAGCAGCTCCCGGAGGACCGGGACAGGGATAGAGACCCAGTACTTC.

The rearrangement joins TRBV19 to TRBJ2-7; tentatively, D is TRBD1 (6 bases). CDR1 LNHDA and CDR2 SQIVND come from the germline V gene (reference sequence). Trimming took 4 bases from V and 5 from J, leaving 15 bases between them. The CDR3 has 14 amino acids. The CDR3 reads CASSTRDTGNEQYF. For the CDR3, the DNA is TGTGCCAGTAGTACCCGGGACACGGGGAACGAGCAGTACTTC.

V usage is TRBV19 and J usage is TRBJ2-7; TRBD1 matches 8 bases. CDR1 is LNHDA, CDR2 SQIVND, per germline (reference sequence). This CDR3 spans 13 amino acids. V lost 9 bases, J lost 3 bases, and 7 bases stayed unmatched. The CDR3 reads CASGRTGNYEQYF. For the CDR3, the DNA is TGTGCCAGCGGACGGACAGGGAACTACGAGCAGTACTTC.